The rows below give T cell receptor beta chains drawn from one sample of a study of blood T cell repertoires in COVID-19. TCRdb's copy holds only in-frame clones and misses some; the assay was immunoSEQ multiplex PCR. The profile shows around 200,000 clones, roughly nine tenths of them singletons. Sequenced material: peripheral blood. The receptors shown here come from a man aged 30-40 years with acute or convalescent COVID-19. The conserved cysteine and the conserved F or W are not part of the CDR3 here. A D gene is named only where the DNA matches it firmly.

d_gene	j_gene	v_gene	CDR3aa
TRBD1	TRBJ1-5	TRBV7-9	ASSLGQGLNQPQH
TRBD1	TRBJ2-3	TRBV6-4	ASGPGTGLTDTQY
.	TRBJ2-7	TRBV6-5	ASSSFGGAYEQY
.	TRBJ1-6	TRBV7-3	ASSLTAQDRSPLH
TRBD1	TRBJ1-2	TRBV5-1	ASSGGQGGLDGYT
.	TRBJ2-7	TRBV3-1/TRBV3-2	ASGLFPWGTYEQY
.	TRBJ2-1	TRBV2	ASSEAQGGYNEQF
TRBD1	TRBJ2-5	TRBV7-3	ASSSTGQGGETQY
TRBD1	TRBJ1-2	TRBV5-1	ASSRAGTGIGDYGYT
TRBD2	TRBJ2-7	TRBV28	ASSLIAGGPMSVQY
TRBD2	TRBJ2-3	TRBV5-1	ASSLEAGTDTQY